The 19 T cell receptor beta chains below were found in one sample sequenced in a study of blood T cell repertoires in COVID-19. Profiled with immunoSEQ multiplex PCR; TCRdb holds only in-frame clones, not every one. The sample records over 150,000 clones, roughly four fifths being singletons. Source material: peripheral blood. All receptors derive from a woman aged 60 to 75 with acute or convalescent COVID-19.

The V call is TRBV30, the J call TRBJ2-1, with 7 bases fitting TRBD2. The length of the CDR3 is 13 residues. CDR1 is GTSNPN, CDR2 SVGIG, per germline (reference sequence). V lost 5 bases to trimming and J lost 1 base; unmatched junction nucleotides: 2. CDR3 loop: CAWASGSYNEQFF. CDR3 nucleotides: TGTGCCTGGGCTAGCGGATCCTACAATGAGCAGTTCTTC.

V is TRBV5-5 and J is TRBJ2-1; no clear D gene. Trimming left V 3 bases short and J 0 bases short, with 10 bases between. The CDR3 has 15 residues. Germline CDR1 and CDR2: SGHKS and YYEKEE (reference sequence). This chain's CDR3 is CASSSQRTSYNEQFF. DNA of the CDR3: TGTGCCAGCAGCTCTCAGCGTACCTCCTACAATGAGCAGTTCTTC.

This chain uses TRBV28 with TRBJ1-2, with unresolved D. The CDR3 has 14 residues. V was cut by 3 bases and J by 2 bases, with 10 bases left in between. Germline V lookup: CDR1 MDHEN, CDR2 SYDVKM. The CDR3 region has the DNA TGTGCCAGCAGTTTCTCGGGGTTGAACTATGGCTACACCTTC. This encodes CASSFSGLNYGYTF.

The V gene is TRBV30, the J gene TRBJ1-2; D unclear. The CDR3 is 12 residues long. Trimming left V 5 bases short and J 6 bases short, with 13 bases between. The germline V gene encodes CDR1 GTSNPN and CDR2 SVGIG (reference sequence). The CDR3 sequence: CAWASGWDGYTF. The CDR3 nucleotides read TGTGCCTGGGCGTCGGGGTGGGATGGCTACACCTTC. The full variable domain, with the rest looked up from reference TRBV30 and TRBJ1-2, is SQTIHQWPATLVQPVGSPLSLECTVEGTSNPNLYWYRQAAGRGLQLLFYSVGIGQISSEVPQNLSASRPQDRQFILSSKKLLLSDSGFYLCAWASGWDGYTFGSGTRLTVV.

This clone appeared a single time. This rearrangement joins TRBV19 to TRBJ1-5; 7 bases align to TRBD1. CDR3 length: 12 residues. After removal of 6 bases from V and 7 bases from J, the junction contained 3 bases not matched to a gene. The germline V gene has CDR1 LNHDA and CDR2 SQIVND (reference sequence). The CDR3 is CASRNRGQPQHF. As DNA, the CDR3 is TGTGCCAGTAGGAACAGGGGACAGCCCCAGCATTTT. The whole variable domain, filled in from reference TRBV19 and TRBJ1-5, reads DGGITQSPKYLFRKEGQNVTLSCEQNLNHDAMYWYRQDPGQGLRLIYYSQIVNDFQKGDIAEGYSVSREKKESFPLTVTSAQKNPTAFYLCASRNRGQPQHFGDGTRLSIL.

The CDR3 bases are TGTGCCAGCAGCTTAGAATTCCGAGCTTTCTTT. Translated: CASSLEFRAFF. This chain connects TRBV7-2 to TRBJ1-1; D is ambiguous. There are 11 residues in the CDR3. V lost 1 base and J lost 10, with 7 bases in between. Germline V gene sequence: CDR1 SGHTA, CDR2 FQGNSA.

The V call is TRBV14, the J call TRBJ1-1, with D perhaps TRBD1 (5 bases). The CDR3 sequence is 15 residues long. Germline values: CDR1 SGHDN, CDR2 FVKESK. Trimming took 0 bases from V and 4 from J, leaving 12 bases between them. CDR3 protein: CASSQDVGGGTEAFF. The CDR3 nucleotides are TGTGCCAGCAGCCAAGACGTTGGGGGGGGCACTGAAGCTTTCTTT.

The chain couples TRBV19 to TRBJ2-5, with 12 bases that match TRBD2. From germline, CDR1 is LNHDA and CDR2 SQIVND (reference sequence). Germline trimming cut 5 bases from V and 2 bases from J; bases unmatched to any gene: 6. There are 16 residues in the CDR3. CDR3 amino acids: CASSSRTSGVQETQYF. The CDR3 DNA is TGTGCCAGTAGTTCCAGGACTAGCGGGGTACAAGAGACCCAGTACTTC.

The chain uses TRBV4-2 and TRBJ1-1, with 8 bases matching TRBD1. This CDR3 spans 16 amino acids. The germline gives CDR1 LGHNA, CDR2 YNFKEQ. V shed 1 base and J 7 bases; nucleotides not matched to a gene: 11. CDR3 coding DNA: TGTGCCAGCAGCCAAGTTGCAGGACAGGGCCAAAATGAAGCTTTCTTT. Its translation: CASSQVAGQGQNEAFF.

The chain recombines TRBV7-2 with TRBJ2-5; possibly TRBD2 for D (6 bases). Between the trimmed V and J ends, which lost 5 bases and 5 bases, there was a span of 15 bases. There are 14 residues in the CDR3. Germline lookup yields CDR1 SGHTA and CDR2 FQGNSA. CDR3 bases: TGTGCCAGCAGCAGTGGAGGGGCGGGGGAGACCCAGTACTTC. Its protein is CASSSGGAGETQYF.

This clone was counted only a few times. The gene calls are TRBV7-3 and TRBJ1-1; unclear D gene. V was trimmed by 8 bases and J by 1 base, leaving 14 bases between them. Per germline, CDR1 SGHTA and CDR2 FQGTGA. This CDR3 is built from 14 residues. The CDR3 loop is CASSEGSGNTEAFF. The CDR3 DNA is TGTGCCAGCTCCGAAGGCTCGGGGAACACTGAAGCTTTCTTT.

The genes are TRBV2 and TRBJ2-7; D unresolved. Germline lookup yields CDR1 SNHLY and CDR2 FYNNEI. The CDR3 totals 12 residues. V was clipped by 8 bases and J by 1 base, with 9 bases between them. The CDR3 loop reads CASPGSSYEQYV. CDR3 DNA: TGTGCCAGCCCCGGGTCGTCCTACGAGCAGTACGTC.

This chain joins TRBV6-6 and TRBJ2-7, with D possibly TRBD2 on 5 matching bases. The CDR3 spans 11 residues. V was trimmed by 5 bases and J by 7 bases, leaving 9 bases between them. Germline CDR1 reads MNHNY; CDR2 reads SVGAGI (reference sequence). CDR3 sequence (DNA): TGTGCCAGCAGTCAAACGGGGGAGCAGTACTTC. The encoded protein is CASSQTGEQYF.

J is TRBJ1-1 and V is TRBV21-1. TRBV21-1 is a recognized pseudogene. This CDR3 is 13 amino acids long. The CDR3 protein is CASSKDGNTEAFF. DNA for the CDR3: TGTGCCAGCAGCAAAGACGGGAACACTGAAGCTTTCTTT.

This chain connects TRBV5-1 to TRBJ1-2, with a weak D call TRBD1 (6 bases). V dropped 7 bases and J dropped 8 bases, with 30 bases sitting between them. Germline values: CDR1 SGHRS, CDR2 YFSETQ. This CDR3 contains 17 residues. The CDR3 spells CASGPLGGYGGARGYTF. The CDR3 nucleotides are TGCGCCAGCGGACCCCTCGGTGGATATGGGGGGGCGCGGGGCTACACCTTC.

This chain links TRBV19 with TRBJ2-2, with a possible D match to TRBD1 (5 bases). The V gene's germline CDR1 is LNHDA and CDR2 SQIVND (reference sequence). The CDR3 length is 13 residues. V was pared by 10 bases and J by 0 bases, with 9 bases between. CDR3 loop: CATRQTNTGELFF. CDR3 bases: TGTGCCACCAGACAGACGAACACCGGGGAGCTGTTTTTT.

This sequence joins TRBV19 and TRBJ1-5; possibly TRBD1 for D (5 bases). Trimming shortened V by 6 bases and J by 4 bases, and 16 bases separated the two germline ends. The CDR3 spans 15 residues. CDR1 and CDR2 from the germline V gene are LNHDA and SQIVND (reference sequence). DNA of the CDR3: TGTGCCAGTAGCCTACAGGCCAGCAGGAATCAGCCCCAGCATTTT. Amino acids: CASSLQASRNQPQHF.

This clone occurred a few times. The genes are TRBV7-2 and TRBJ1-2; D might be TRBD1 (5 bases). V was cut by 0 bases and J by 7 bases, with 15 bases left in between. There are 15 residues in the CDR3. Germline lookup yields CDR1 SGHTA and CDR2 FQGNSA. CDR3 in amino acids: CASSLARGGQGGYTF. In DNA form, the CDR3 reads TGTGCCAGCAGCTTAGCTAGGGGTGGGCAGGGTGGCTACACCTTC. Using reference TRBV7-2 and TRBJ1-2 for the parts outside the CDR3, the full variable domain is GAGVSQSPSNKVTEKGKDVELRCDPISGHTALYWYRQSLGQGLEFLIYFQGNSAPDKSGLPSDRFSAERTGGSVSTLTIQRTQQEDSAVYLCASSLARGGQGGYTFGSGTRLTVV.

V is TRBV5-8 and J is TRBJ2-3, with 12 positions matching TRBD2. From germline, CDR1 is SGHTS and CDR2 YDEGEE. V lost 4 bases and J lost 0; bases outside the gene matches: 6. The CDR3 length is 17 residues. CDR3 sequence: CASSPQGTSGSTDTQYF. As DNA, the CDR3 is TGTGCCAGCAGCCCCCAGGGGACTAGCGGGAGCACAGATACGCAGTATTTT.